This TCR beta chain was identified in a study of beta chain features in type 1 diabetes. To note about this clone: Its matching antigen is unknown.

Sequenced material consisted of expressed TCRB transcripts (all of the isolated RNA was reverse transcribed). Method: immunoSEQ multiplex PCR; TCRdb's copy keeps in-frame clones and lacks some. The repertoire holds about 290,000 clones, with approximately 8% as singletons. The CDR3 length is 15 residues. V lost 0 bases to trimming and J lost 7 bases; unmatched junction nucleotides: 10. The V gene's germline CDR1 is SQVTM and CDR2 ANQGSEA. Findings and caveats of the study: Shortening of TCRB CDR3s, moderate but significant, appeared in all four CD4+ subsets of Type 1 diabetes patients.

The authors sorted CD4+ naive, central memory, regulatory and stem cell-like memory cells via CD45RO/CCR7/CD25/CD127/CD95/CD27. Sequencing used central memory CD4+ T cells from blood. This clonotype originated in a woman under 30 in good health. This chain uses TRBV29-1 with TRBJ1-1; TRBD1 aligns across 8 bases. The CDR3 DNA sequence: TGCAGCGTTGAAGATCGAGTGGGCAGGGGGCTTGAAGCTTTCTTT. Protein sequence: CSVEDRVGRGLEAFF.